This T cell receptor (beta chain) was recorded in a study of T cell responses to AZD1222 COVID-19 vaccine. Using immunoSEQ multiplex PCR, the repertoire was profiled, and TCRdb retains in-frame clones only, with some absent. The sample has 75,000 to 90,000 clones, about 85% seen once. This clonotype was obtained from an adult in good health. The sequencing here drew on peripheral blood, taken on day 0 of AZD1222 vaccination.

DNA for the CDR3: TGTGCCAGCAGCACCGGGACAACGAACACCGGGGAGCTGTTTTTT. This encodes CASSTGTTNTGELFF. The V gene is TRBV11-3, the J gene TRBJ2-2, with D perhaps matching TRBD1 (6 bases). The CDR3 is made up of 15 amino acids. Germline V gene lookup returns CDR1 SGHNT and CDR2 YENEEA. Trimming removed 5 bases from V and 0 bases from J, with 10 bases in between.